This entry lists 32 T cell receptor beta chains sequenced from one sample in a study of human T cells and chemical hapten exposure. A single record per CDR3 protein comes from TCRdb applying MiXCR to the RACE reads. The data contain under 200,000 distinct CDR3 sequences, 25% to 35% of them singletons. Sample time point: patch test 3, about 24 weeks after DPC sensitization. The sample's treatment: therapeutic diphenylcyclopropenone sensitization with weekly scalp DPC. This specimen consisted of whole blood, obtained in connection with sensitization to the hapten diphenylcyclopropenone (DPC). These receptors came from a woman aged 18 to 35 with alopecia areata. Some clones in this sample may be carry-over from other donors' samples.

This rearrangement joins TRBV6-5 to TRBJ2-1; D is ambiguous. V was trimmed by 5 bases and J by 9 bases, leaving 11 bases between them. From germline, CDR1 is MNHEY and CDR2 SVGAGI. There are 12 residues in the CDR3. The CDR3 loop is CASSTWTGEQFF. For the CDR3, the DNA is TGTGCCAGCAGTACCTGGACGGGTGAGCAGTTCTTC.

This clonotype occurred a few times. The rearrangement links TRBV11-2 to TRBJ2-3; D perhaps matches TRBD1 (5 bases). This CDR3 has 15 amino acids. The germline gives CDR1 SGHAT, CDR2 FQNNGV. With 2 bases removed from V and 1 base from J, the gap between germline ends came to 10 bases. This CDR3 is CASSLRGFGTDTQYF. DNA of the CDR3: TGTGCCAGCAGCTTAAGGGGCTTCGGCACAGATACGCAGTATTTT.

This clonotype was seen a handful of times. The V and J genes are TRBV4-3 and TRBJ2-7; 10 nucleotides match TRBD1. The V segment lost 5 bases and the J segment 3 bases; nucleotides outside the gene matches: 4. The CDR3 has 14 residues. Germline V gives CDR1 LGHNA, CDR2 YSLEER. CDR3: CASSIRTGGYEQYF. DNA for the CDR3: TGCGCCAGCAGCATCCGGACAGGGGGCTACGAGCAGTACTTC.

This chain connects TRBV7-2 to TRBJ1-1; 7 bases line up with TRBD1. The V and J ends lost 5 bases and 4 bases, in that order; junction bases with no gene match: 7. The CDR3 contains 14 residues. The germline gives CDR1 SGHTA, CDR2 FQGNSA. This CDR3 is CASSVTGTVTEAFF. In DNA form, the CDR3 reads TGTGCCAGCAGCGTGACAGGGACCGTCACTGAAGCTTTCTTT.

In its sample, this clonotype was seen a few times. The chain is built from TRBV11-2 and TRBJ2-5, with D perhaps matching TRBD1 (7 bases). There are 13 residues in the CDR3. Trimming pared 5 bases from V and 5 bases from J, leaving 12 bases between. In germline, CDR1 is SGHAT, CDR2 FQNNGV. Here the CDR3 reads CASSQGGWETQYF. The CDR3 DNA reads TGTGCCAGCAGCCAGGGGGGTTGGGAGACCCAGTACTTC.

This clonotype was detected only a few times. This chain joins TRBV20-1 and TRBJ2-1; 7 positions match TRBD1. From germline, CDR1 is DFQATT and CDR2 SNEGSKA (reference sequence). The CDR3 consists of 12 residues. V was pared by 0 bases and J by 14 bases, with 7 bases of the junction left unmatched. In DNA, the CDR3 is TGCAGTGCTAGAGATTCGATCAGGGGGAAGTTCTTC. Protein product: CSARDSIRGKFF.

This rearrangement joins TRBV20-1 to TRBJ2-7; 9 bases align to TRBD2. The CDR3 length is 13 residues. Germline V lookup: CDR1 DFQATT, CDR2 SNEGSKA (reference sequence). The junction had 6 bases not matched to a gene; V was cut back by 5 bases and J by 4 bases. The CDR3 DNA sequence: TGCAGTGCTCGCGGGGGGGTAGTGTACGAGCAGTACTTC. It is translated as CSARGGVVYEQYF.

This clonotype occurred a few times. This rearrangement joins TRBV7-2 to TRBJ1-2; D remains unclear. V shed 1 base and J shed 2 bases, with 5 bases lying between them. CDR3 length: 13 residues. CDR1 is SGHTA and CDR2 is FQGNSA in the germline V gene. CDR3 in DNA: TGTGCCAGCAGCTTAGGCCCCAACTATGGCTACACCTTC. Amino acid sequence: CASSLGPNYGYTF.

This chain links TRBV30 with TRBJ1-6, with TRBD1 matching over 7 bases. V gave up 6 bases and J gave up 2 bases; unmatched junction bases: 4. This CDR3 is 14 amino acids long. Germline assignment: CDR1 GTSNPN and CDR2 SVGIG (reference sequence). In DNA form, the CDR3 reads TGTGCCTGCAAACAGGGGCCCTATAATTCACCCCTCCACTTT. Translation: CACKQGPYNSPLHF.

This clonotype has a handful of counts. The chain has TRBV7-9 and TRBJ1-4; no clear D. The CDR3 is 11 amino acids. Trimming took off 5 bases at V and 5 bases at J, with 3 bases between the two ends. CDR1 and CDR2 from the germline V gene are SEHNR and FQNEAQ (reference sequence). The DNA for the CDR3 is TGTGCCAGCAGCAACAATGAAAAACTGTTTTTT. This encodes CASSNNEKLFF.

The chain recombines TRBV5-1 with TRBJ2-7; no clear D gene. Between the trimmed V and J ends, which lost 2 bases and 6 bases, there was a span of 12 bases. This CDR3 contains 13 residues. Germline CDR1 SGHRS, CDR2 YFSETQ. CDR3 amino acids: CASSLITAAEQYF. CDR3 in DNA: TGCGCCAGCAGCTTAATTACGGCGGCCGAGCAGTACTTC.

This clonotype has at least ten counts. V and J are TRBV14 and TRBJ2-7; D gene unclear. This CDR3 has 12 amino acids. Germline V lookup: CDR1 SGHDN, CDR2 FVKESK. Between the trimmed V and J ends, which lost 3 bases and 4 bases, there was a span of 7 bases. The CDR3 reads CASSHGAYEQYF. The CDR3 nucleotides read TGTGCCAGCAGCCACGGTGCTTACGAGCAGTACTTC.

CDR3 coding DNA: TGTGCCAGCAGTGAAAAGGGTTCCAATCAGCCCCAGCATTTT. This encodes CASSEKGSNQPQHF. The chain joins TRBV25-1 to TRBJ1-5; no definite D call. CDR3 length: 14 residues. Germline values: CDR1 MGHDK, CDR2 SYGVNS. Trimming left V 2 bases short and J 3 bases short, with 8 bases between.

The gene calls are TRBV7-2 and TRBJ1-1; D is ambiguous. Trimming stripped 1 base from V and 5 bases from J, with 11 bases between. This CDR3 comprises 14 residues. Germline CDR1 reads SGHTA; CDR2 reads FQGNSA. The CDR3 region has the DNA TGTGCCAGCAGCTTAGGTGGTGGATGGACTGAAGCTTTCTTT. This codes for CASSLGGGWTEAFF.

This clonotype was seen only a few times. The chain links TRBV10-3 to TRBJ2-7; no clear D. The CDR3 is 12 residues long. Germline V gene lookup returns CDR1 ENHRY and CDR2 SYGVKD. V gave up 8 bases and J gave up 5 bases, with 13 bases separating them. Written as DNA, the CDR3 is TGTGCCATCGGGATAGATCGTGACGAGCAGTACTTC. Its protein is CAIGIDRDEQYF.

The chain joins TRBV4-2 to TRBJ2-3; weak D call: TRBD2 (5 bases). The V end was cut by 1 base, the J end by 3 bases, with 17 bases between. The CDR3 is made up of 17 amino acids. Germline-derived CDR1 and CDR2 are LGHNA and YNFKEQ. CDR3 nucleotides: TGTGCCAGCAGCCAAGCGGGTAGCGTCGCAATGACAGATACGCAGTATTTT. Residues: CASSQAGSVAMTDTQYF.

The chain recombines TRBV5-1 with TRBJ2-1; 7 bases match TRBD2. The CDR3 is 14 amino acids. Losses at the gene ends were 4 bases for V and 2 bases for J; bases not matched to a gene: 3. The germline CDR1 and CDR2 sequences are SGHRS and YFSETQ. This CDR3 is CASSPGGPYNEQFF. CDR3 nucleotides: TGCGCCAGCAGCCCGGGAGGTCCCTACAATGAGCAGTTCTTC. The full variable domain, with the rest looked up from reference TRBV5-1 and TRBJ2-1, is KAGVTQTPRYLIKTRGQQVTLSCSPISGHRSVSWYQQTPGQGLQFLFEYFSETQRNKGNFPGRFSGRQFSNSRSEMNVSTLELGDSALYLCASSPGGPYNEQFFGPGTRLTVL.

Points on this clonotype: The conserved phenylalanine or tryptophan normally closing the CDR3 is absent here, so this likely arose from a read error. The V gene is TRBV9, the J gene TRBJ2-1; 11 bases fit TRBD2. Germline V gene sequence: CDR1 SGDLS, CDR2 YYNGEE. V was clipped by 3 bases and J by 10 bases; unmatched bases: 3. This CDR3 spans 13 amino acids. The CDR3 region is CASSGGTSGEQFI. The CDR3 nucleotides read TGTGCCAGCAGCGGGGGGACTAGCGGAGAGCAGTTCATC.

V and J are TRBV20-1 and TRBJ1-1, with 7 bases fitting TRBD1. The V segment lost 7 bases and the J segment 6 bases; nucleotides outside the gene matches: 8. The V gene's germline CDR1 is DFQATT and CDR2 SNEGSKA (reference sequence). This CDR3 is built from 12 residues. Written as DNA, the CDR3 is TGCAGTGAGAAGGGGGCCGGTTCTGAAGCTTTCTTT. The encoded protein is CSEKGAGSEAFF.

The chain uses TRBV2 and TRBJ2-7, with D perhaps TRBD1 (6 bases). The ends were cut back, 3 bases at V and 0 bases at J, with 12 bases in the middle. This CDR3 contains 15 residues. Germline CDR1 SNHLY, CDR2 FYNNEI. CDR3 DNA: TGTGCCAGCAGTGATAGGCAGGACAGCTCCTACGAGCAGTACTTC. Protein product: CASSDRQDSSYEQYF.

The chain combines TRBV9 with TRBJ2-1; weak D call: TRBD1 (5 bases). Germline CDR1 reads SGDLS; CDR2 reads YYNGEE. V dropped 3 bases and J dropped 7 bases, with 11 bases sitting between them. There are 13 residues in the CDR3. The CDR3, as DNA: TGTGCCAGCAGCGAGGGGCGCGGTAATGAGCAGTTCTTC. It yields the protein CASSEGRGNEQFF. The whole variable domain, remainder taken from reference TRBV9 and TRBJ2-1, is DSGVTQTPKHLITATGQRVTLRCSPRSGDLSVYWYQQSLDQGLQFLIQYYNGEERAKGNILERFSAQQFPDLHSELNLSSLELGDSALYFCASSEGRGNEQFFGPGTRLTVL.

This clonotype showed up just a few times. The chain recombines TRBV7-9 with TRBJ2-7; TRBD1 might be the D (5 bases). The CDR3 loop spans 14 amino acids. V was pared by 7 bases and J by 1 base, with 14 bases between. Germline V lookup: CDR1 SEHNR, CDR2 FQNEAQ (reference sequence). The CDR3 here is CASTSDRRSYEQYF. In DNA, the CDR3 is TGTGCCAGCACCTCTGACAGAAGATCCTACGAGCAGTACTTC.

The gene calls are TRBV4-3 and TRBJ2-2; D remains ambiguous. From germline, CDR1 is LGHNA and CDR2 YSLEER. The germline V and J ends were trimmed by 0 bases and 7 bases, with 6 bases remaining between them. This CDR3 contains 13 residues. CDR3 sequence: CASSQDRLGELFF. The DNA for the CDR3 is TGCGCCAGCAGCCAAGATAGGCTCGGGGAGCTGTTTTTT.

This clonotype was observed at least ten times. V gene TRBV29-1 combines with J gene TRBJ2-3, with 10 positions matching TRBD1. The V segment lost 7 bases and the J segment 4 bases; nucleotides outside the gene matches: 5. The CDR3 spans 13 residues. Germline assignment: CDR1 SQVTM and CDR2 ANQGSEA. This CDR3 is CSGRDRGADTQYF. In DNA, the CDR3 is TGCAGCGGAAGGGACAGGGGCGCAGATACGCAGTATTTT.

The chain uses TRBV29-1 and TRBJ1-1, with D possibly matching TRBD1 (6 bases). The CDR3 runs 11 residues. V was pared by 7 bases and J by 1 base, with 7 bases between. Germline V lookup: CDR1 SQVTM, CDR2 ANQGSEA. The CDR3 is CSAGANTEAFF. As DNA, the CDR3 is TGCAGCGCAGGGGCGAACACTGAAGCTTTCTTT.

This clonotype was counted between two and nine times. The rearrangement links TRBV10-3 to TRBJ1-2; 8 nucleotides align to TRBD1. Trimming at V came to 0 bases and at J to 2 bases, leaving 8 bases not matched to a gene. This CDR3 has 17 amino acids. Germline CDR1 reads ENHRY; CDR2 reads SYGVKD. The CDR3 reads CAISESGTGSRNYGYTF. The CDR3 DNA follows: TGTGCCATCAGTGAGTCGGGGACAGGCTCCCGGAACTATGGCTACACCTTC.

This clonotype was detected only a few times. This chain joins TRBV7-9 and TRBJ1-1, with D hard to call. The germline CDR1 and CDR2 sequences are SEHNR and FQNEAQ (reference sequence). The V end lost 10 bases, the J end lost 0 bases, and 24 bases lay between the germline ends. The CDR3 length is 17 residues. The CDR3 here is CATFPPVTVNMNTEAFF. In DNA, the CDR3 is TGTGCCACCTTCCCACCCGTCACGGTAAATATGAACACTGAAGCTTTCTTT.

This clonotype was observed a handful of times. The chain uses TRBV4-2 and TRBJ2-3; D possibly corresponds to TRBD2 (5 bases). V lost 4 bases and J 1 base, leaving 15 bases between the germline ends. Germline V gene lookup returns CDR1 LGHNA and CDR2 YNFKEQ. The length of the CDR3 is 16 residues. CDR3: CASSPRFSGGTDTQYF. DNA for the CDR3: TGTGCCAGCAGCCCACGTTTCAGCGGAGGCACAGATACGCAGTATTTT.

This sequence joins TRBV20-1 and TRBJ1-4; 7 bases are shared with TRBD1. The V gene's germline CDR1 is DFQATT and CDR2 SNEGSKA (reference sequence). Trimming took 1 base from V and 1 from J; bases not matched to a gene: 12. The CDR3 consists of 18 residues. The CDR3 nucleotides are TGCAGTGCTAGAGCTCGGCAGGGGGGAAAAGGAACTAATGAAAAACTGTTTTTT. It specifies CSARARQGGKGTNEKLFF.

The gene calls are TRBV4-3 and TRBJ1-4; D gene unclear. Germline V gene lookup returns CDR1 LGHNA and CDR2 YSLEER. CDR3 length: 13 residues. V was cut by 0 bases and J by 7 bases, with 6 bases left in between. The CDR3, as DNA: TGCGCCAGCAGCCAAGAACCCGGTGAAAAACTGTTTTTT. It specifies CASSQEPGEKLFF.

This clonotype has a handful of counts. The chain has TRBV20-1 and TRBJ2-3, with D unresolved. The V and J ends lost 6 bases and 0 bases respectively, with 7 bases between them. Per germline, CDR1 DFQATT and CDR2 SNEGSKA (reference sequence). The CDR3 sequence is 12 residues long. The chain's CDR3 is CSAQSSTDTQYF. The CDR3 DNA reads as TGCAGTGCGCAATCAAGCACAGATACGCAGTATTTT.

This chain links TRBV20-1 with TRBJ2-7; D is unresolved. Germline values: CDR1 DFQATT, CDR2 SNEGSKA (reference sequence). Trimming cost V 3 bases and J 2 bases, with 11 bases left between them. The CDR3 totals 13 residues. Written as DNA, the CDR3 is TGCAGTGCTAGTTTAATAGACACCTACGAGCAGTACTTC. Residues: CSASLIDTYEQYF.